This T cell receptor (beta chain) was identified during a study of blood T cell repertoires in COVID-19. About the research overall: The study drew acute and convalescent COVID-19 samples from the United States, Italy and Spain.

This table comes from immunoSEQ multiplex PCR, and its TCRdb copy is limited to in-frame clones, with some not included. The sample records about 250,000 clones, 70% to 90% being singletons. This sequence originates from a woman aged 45-65 years with acute COVID-19. The sequencing sample was made of PBMCs or T cells enriched from blood (not recorded which).

The CDR3 is CASRRSTSGDVYEQYF. In DNA form, the CDR3 reads TGTGCCAGCAGACGATCAACTAGCGGGGATGTCTACGAGCAGTACTTC. The chain joins TRBV7-8 to TRBJ2-7; TRBD2 agrees at 10 bases. CDR1 and CDR2 (germline): SGHVS, FQNEAQ. CDR3 length: 16 residues. Germline trimming cut 6 bases from V and 3 bases from J; bases unmatched to any gene: 11.